The 15 T cell receptor beta chains listed next were all sequenced from one sample in a study of identical twins. Using its own MiXCR run on the 5' RACE reads, TCRdb lists one record per CDR3 protein. The sample contains 1.5 million to 2 million distinct CDR3 sequences, 32% of which appear only once. Material: cord blood. These receptors all come from a newborn girl in good health.

There are a few counts of this clonotype. V gene TRBV23-1 combines with J gene TRBJ2-1; D not resolved. TRBV23-1 is marked as an open reading frame, function uncertain. V was shortened by 11 bases and J by 1 base, with 15 bases between the two germline ends. The CDR3 contains 14 residues. The CDR3 DNA is TGCGCCCCGAGCAGGACGCCATCCTACAATGAGCAGTTCTTC. Encoded protein: CAPSRTPSYNEQFF.

This clonotype was observed a handful of times. The chain is built from TRBV5-4 and TRBJ2-7, with TRBD1 matching 11 bases. The CDR3 has 14 residues. Trimming took 4 bases from V and 4 from J; bases not matched to a gene: 4. Germline-derived CDR1 and CDR2 are SGHNT and YYREEE (reference sequence). The CDR3: CASSNGQGAYEQYF. CDR3 in DNA: TGTGCCAGCAGCAATGGACAGGGGGCGTACGAGCAGTACTTC.

The rearrangement joins TRBV7-9 to TRBJ2-3; 13 bases map to TRBD2. The CDR3 consists of 18 residues. V lost 5 bases, J lost 3 bases, and 11 bases stayed unmatched. Per germline, CDR1 SEHNR and CDR2 FQNEAQ (reference sequence). DNA for the CDR3: TGTGCCAGCAGCCCAGAGTGGACTAGCGGGAGCGGGACAGATACGCAGTATTTT. Translating it yields CASSPEWTSGSGTDTQYF.

This chain connects TRBV6-1 to TRBJ2-7; D is ambiguous. Trimming stripped 6 bases from V and 1 base from J, with 7 bases between. This CDR3 spans 12 amino acids. Per germline, CDR1 MNHNS and CDR2 SASEGT. CDR3 nucleotides: TGTGCCAGCAGGCCGGTATCCTACGAGCAGTACTTC. It yields the protein CASRPVSYEQYF.

This clonotype was counted between two and nine times. The V gene is TRBV7-9, the J gene TRBJ1-2; D gene unclear. Germline V gene sequence: CDR1 SEHNR, CDR2 FQNEAQ (reference sequence). Trimming removed 5 bases at V and 6 bases at J, with 7 bases between. CDR3 size: 11 residues. This chain's CDR3 is CASSLANGYTF. CDR3 DNA sequence: TGTGCCAGCAGCCTGGCCAATGGCTACACCTTC.

The V gene is TRBV11-2, the J gene TRBJ2-1; tentatively, D is TRBD1 or TRBD2 (5 bases each). Germline V gene lookup returns CDR1 SGHAT and CDR2 FQNNGV. This CDR3 is built from 15 residues. Trimming left V 5 bases short and J 6 bases short, with 17 bases between. Here the CDR3 DNA reads TGTGCCAGCAGCCGAGGTGGGGGAGAGGGCAATGAGCAGTTCTTC. As protein: CASSRGGGEGNEQFF.

The V call is TRBV10-3, the J call TRBJ2-3, with 9 positions matching TRBD2. The germline V gene has CDR1 ENHRY and CDR2 SYGVKD. The CDR3 runs to 13 residues. Trimming at V came to 7 bases and at J to 5 bases, leaving 4 bases not matched to a gene. Written as DNA, the CDR3 is TGTGCCATCAAGCTAGCGGGGTTAGATACGCAGTATTTT. Translated: CAIKLAGLDTQYF.

The rearrangement uses TRBV24-1 and TRBJ2-5; 11 bases align to TRBD2. The CDR3 length is 13 residues. With 6 bases clipped from V and 11 bases from J, the junction kept 7 bases outside the gene matches. Germline-derived CDR1 and CDR2 are KGHDR and SFDVKD. CDR3 nucleotide sequence: TGTGCCACCAGTTTAGCGGGGGGGCTTGAGCAGTACTTC. Translated, it gives CATSLAGGLEQYF.

There are a few counts of this clonotype. The genes are TRBV4-2 and TRBJ2-3; 7 positions agree with TRBD2. The V segment lost 0 bases and the J segment 11 bases; nucleotides outside the gene matches: 14. This CDR3 region has 16 residues. Germline V gives CDR1 LGHNA, CDR2 YNFKEQ. CDR3 bases: TGTGCCAGCAGCCAAGAACGCCCCAGCGGGAAAGGAGAGCAGTATTTT. This encodes CASSQERPSGKGEQYF.

This clonotype showed up just a few times. The chain combines TRBV4-2 with TRBJ1-5; TRBD1 might be the D (6 bases). Germline V gives CDR1 LGHNA, CDR2 YNFKEQ. Trimming cost V 1 base and J 1 base, with 8 bases left between them. The CDR3 consists of 15 residues. The CDR3 reads CASSQARGSNQPQHF. The CDR3 bases are TGTGCCAGCAGCCAAGCGAGGGGGAGCAATCAGCCCCAGCATTTT.

This clonotype was seen a few times. The chain couples TRBV20-1 to TRBJ2-2; maybe TRBD1 (5 bases). CDR3 length: 13 amino acids. The V and J ends lost 2 bases and 5 bases respectively, with 9 bases between them. In germline, CDR1 is DFQATT, CDR2 SNEGSKA (reference sequence). The CDR3 reads CSARSTETGELFF. The CDR3 DNA reads as TGCAGTGCTAGATCGACAGAAACCGGGGAGCTGTTTTTT.

The genes are TRBV4-2 and TRBJ2-7; perhaps TRBD1 as D (6 bases). CDR3 size: 18 residues. CDR1 is LGHNA, CDR2 YNFKEQ, per germline. Between the trimmed V and J ends, which lost 1 base and 7 bases, there was a span of 26 bases. The CDR3 DNA sequence: TGTGCCAGCAGCCAAGCCCGACCTTCCGGGACAAACTACAATGAGCAGTACTTC. Protein product: CASSQARPSGTNYNEQYF.

Of note for this clonotype: A junction end diverges from the germline sequence, so it may reflect a read error. CDR3 in DNA: TGTGCCAGCGATTTAGCGGGGGGGTGGGGTGAGAAGTTCTTC. Translating gives CASDLAGGWGEKFF. The chain carries TRBV11-2 and TRBJ2-1, with 11 bases matching TRBD2. The V gene's germline CDR1 is SGHAT and CDR2 FQNNGV. This CDR3 contains 14 residues.

A few counts support this clonotype. V gene TRBV27 combines with J gene TRBJ1-1; tentative D call: TRBD1 (6 bases). V gave up 5 bases and J gave up 5 bases, with 24 bases separating them. Per germline, CDR1 MNHEY and CDR2 SMNVEV (reference sequence). CDR3 size: 17 residues. The CDR3 protein is CASSVTGTQGVGTEAFF. In DNA form, the CDR3 reads TGTGCCAGCAGTGTTACGGGCACACAGGGAGTGGGGACTGAAGCTTTCTTT.

The V gene is TRBV30, the J gene TRBJ2-5; D may be TRBD1 or TRBD2 (6 bases each). Trimming shortened V by 0 bases and J by 1 base, and 12 bases separated the two germline ends. CDR3 length: 15 residues. From germline, CDR1 is GTSNPN and CDR2 SVGIG (reference sequence). CDR3 region: CAWSVWGAPQETQYF. In nucleotides, the CDR3 is TGTGCCTGGAGTGTATGGGGGGCGCCCCAAGAGACCCAGTACTTC.